The 4 T cell receptor beta chains given below trace back to one sample, sequenced in a study of blood T cell repertoires in COVID-19. This table comes from immunoSEQ multiplex PCR, and its TCRdb copy is limited to in-frame clones, with some not included. Of under 200,000 clones listed, roughly 84% are singletons. Sequencing input: peripheral blood. Receptors originate from a woman aged 50 to 60 with COVID-19, enrolled during active disease.

The chain carries TRBV5-1 and TRBJ1-4; TRBD1 might be the D (5 bases). Trimming shortened V by 6 bases and J by 3 bases, and 15 bases separated the two germline ends. CDR1 is SGHRS and CDR2 is YFSETQ in the germline V gene. The CDR3 covers 15 residues. In DNA form, the CDR3 reads TGCGCCAGCACCGCAGGGCTAGGGGCTAATGAAAAACTGTTTTTT. It specifies CASTAGLGANEKLFF. Drawing the rest from reference TRBV5-1 and TRBJ1-4, the complete variable domain is KAGVTQTPRYLIKTRGQQVTLSCSPISGHRSVSWYQQTPGQGLQFLFEYFSETQRNKGNFPGRFSGRQFSNSRSEMNVSTLELGDSALYLCASTAGLGANEKLFFGSGTQLSVL.

V usage is TRBV5-4 and J usage is TRBJ2-5, with 10 bases identical to TRBD2. The CDR3 totals 15 residues. V was pared by 5 bases and J by 2 bases, with 6 bases of the junction left unmatched. CDR1 is SGHNT and CDR2 is YYREEE in the germline V gene (reference sequence). DNA for the CDR3: TGTGCCAGCAGGACCCGACTAGCGGGTCAAGAGACCCAGTACTTC. Translating it yields CASRTRLAGQETQYF.

This clone has more than one count but fewer than ten. J is TRBJ2-1 and V is TRBV6-2 or TRBV6-3, with TRBD2 matching 8 bases. Trimming took 2 bases from V and 10 from J; bases not matched to a gene: 7. The germline CDR1 and CDR2 sequences are MNHEY and SVGEGT. This CDR3 contains 14 residues. The CDR3 sequence: CASSYQGLASEQFF. CDR3 in DNA: TGTGCCAGCAGTTACCAAGGACTAGCAAGCGAGCAGTTCTTC.

The CDR3 is CATSPTGYTIYF. CDR3 coding DNA: TGTGCCACCAGCCCCACAGGGTACACCATATATTTT. The chain has TRBV15 and TRBJ1-3; D is perhaps TRBD1 (6 bases). The CDR3 is made up of 12 amino acids. The V gene's germline CDR1 is LNHNV and CDR2 YYDKDF (reference sequence). The V gene lost 5 bases and the J gene lost 8 bases, with 10 bases spanning the gap.